This T cell receptor (beta chain) was identified during a study of breast tumors, draining lymph nodes, adjacent tissues. Axillary draining lymph nodes of breast cancer patients supplied the node samples. In its sample, this clonotype was seen many times. Its antigen is unidentified. The germline V gene encodes CDR1 MGHRA and CDR2 YSYEKL. This CDR3 has 15 residues. V lost 8 bases, J lost 4 bases, and 9 bases stayed unmatched. MiXCR was run by TCRdb on the multiplex PCR reads, yielding one entry per CDR3 protein. The profile covers about 140,000 distinct CDR3 sequences, with 30% to 35% appearing a single time and about 2.3% taken by the ten largest. Study-wide results and limits: Data fit most tumor T cells coming from lymph node, expanding in tumor. Luminal-like breast cancer showed significantly greater tumor-nontumor repertoire similarity than basal-like breast cancer did.

Sequenced: axillary lymph node tissue. The chain recombines TRBV4-1 with TRBJ2-7; 12 nucleotides align to TRBD1. The clonotype originates from a female donor with breast cancer. Some clones in this sample may be carry-over from other donors' samples. The CDR3 is CASGPGQGARYEQYF. Written as DNA, the CDR3 is TGCGCCAGCGGACCGGGACAGGGGGCGCGATACGAGCAGTACTTC.